One and the same sample provided the 28 T cell receptor beta chains below, sequenced in a study of identical twins. TCRdb ran MiXCR on the 5' RACE reads and lists one entry per CDR3 protein. In the table there are 280,000 or so distinct CDR3 sequences, about 8% of which are singletons. These same records also appear under a second study, on yellow fever vaccine responses in identical twins.

Sequences were obtained from memory (CD45RO+) T cells sorted from blood. These receptors all come from a woman aged 18-35 years in good health.

The rearrangement joins TRBV2 to TRBJ1-5; tentative D call: TRBD1 (6 bases). Germline CDR1 is SNHLY and CDR2 is FYNNEI. The CDR3 extends over 12 amino acids. Trimming shortened V by 10 bases and J by 9 bases, and 16 bases separated the two germline ends. This CDR3 is CATGDMARPQHF. In DNA form, the CDR3 reads TGTGCCACGGGGGACATGGCAAGGCCCCAGCATTTT.

This clonotype was recorded at least ten times. The chain combines TRBV20-1 with TRBJ2-1, with TRBD2 matching over 13 bases. The CDR3 runs 12 residues. The germline V gene encodes CDR1 DFQATT and CDR2 SNEGSKA (reference sequence). The CDR3 DNA follows: TGCAGCGGGACTAGCGGGATTGATGAGCAGTTCTTC. Residues: CSGTSGIDEQFF.

This clonotype was recorded a few times. J is TRBJ2-1 and V is TRBV9; TRBD2 matches 7 bases. V was pared by 0 bases and J by 8 bases, with 8 bases of the junction left unmatched. Germline V lookup: CDR1 SGDLS, CDR2 YYNGEE. The CDR3 consists of 15 residues. CDR3 region: CASSVVLAETDEQFF. As DNA, the CDR3 is TGTGCCAGCAGCGTAGTCCTAGCGGAGACCGATGAGCAGTTCTTC.

Many counts were recorded for this clonotype. The CDR3 spells CASSQFTTSNQPQHF. CDR3 DNA sequence: TGCGCCAGCAGCCAGTTCACGACTAGCAATCAGCCCCAGCATTTT. This sequence joins TRBV4-1 and TRBJ1-5; no reliable D call. CDR1 is MGHRA and CDR2 is YSYEKL in the germline V gene. CDR3 length equals 15 residues. V lost 3 bases, J lost 0 bases, and 9 bases lay in between.

This clonotype was seen repeatedly, ten times or more. The genes are TRBV28 and TRBJ1-1; no clear D. This CDR3 contains 11 residues. V lost 2 bases, J lost 11 bases, and 9 bases lay in between. In germline, CDR1 is MDHEN, CDR2 SYDVKM. The CDR3 sequence is CASSLGTGAFF. As DNA, the CDR3 is TGTGCCAGCAGTTTAGGAACTGGGGCTTTCTTT. Supplemented by reference TRBV28 and TRBJ1-1, the full variable domain reads DVKVTQSSRYLVKRTGEKVFLECVQDMDHENMFWYRQDPGLGLRLIYFSYDVKMKEKGDIPEGYSVSREKKERFSLILESASTNQTSMYLCASSLGTGAFFGQGTRLTVV.

The V gene is TRBV5-4, the J gene TRBJ2-7, with TRBD2 matching over 13 bases. Trimming took 4 bases from V and 6 from J; bases not matched to a gene: 10. Germline assignment: CDR1 SGHNT and CDR2 YYREEE (reference sequence). The CDR3 runs 16 residues. CDR3 region: CASSLGRTSGSPEQYF. The CDR3 DNA reads as TGTGCCAGCAGCCTAGGGCGGACTAGCGGGAGTCCCGAGCAGTACTTC. The full variable domain, completed using reference TRBV5-4 and TRBJ2-7, is ETGVTQSPTHLIKTRGQQVTLRCSSQSGHNTVSWYQQALGQGPQFIFQYYREEENGRGNFPPRFSGLQFPNYSSELNVNALELDDSALYLCASSLGRTSGSPEQYFGPGTRLTVT.

This clonotype was recorded a few times. The rearrangement uses TRBV20-1 and TRBJ2-1; D perhaps matches TRBD2 (6 bases). The V and J ends lost 4 bases and 3 bases respectively, with 13 bases between them. The germline V gene has CDR1 DFQATT and CDR2 SNEGSKA (reference sequence). This CDR3 has 14 amino acids. CDR3 loop: CSATPGTGYNEQFF. CDR3 bases: TGCAGTGCTACCCCCGGGACTGGCTACAATGAGCAGTTCTTC.

In this sample, this clonotype turned up a few times. The rearrangement uses TRBV27 and TRBJ2-3; D call uncertain. Germline values: CDR1 MNHEY, CDR2 SMNVEV (reference sequence). V lost 10 bases and J lost 2, with 19 bases in between. The CDR3 length is 15 residues. The chain's CDR3 is CAILWPSGPTDTQYF. CDR3 nucleotide sequence: TGTGCCATTCTCTGGCCCAGTGGGCCCACAGATACGCAGTATTTT.

This clonotype has a handful of counts. CDR3 sequence reads: CASTKGTGYVNQPQHF. For the CDR3, the DNA is TGTGCCAGCACCAAGGGGACAGGGTATGTCAATCAGCCCCAGCATTTT. This rearrangement joins TRBV28 to TRBJ1-5; 9 bases are shared with TRBD1. The V gene's germline CDR1 is MDHEN and CDR2 SYDVKM. This CDR3 has 16 amino acids. J lost 3 bases, V lost 7 bases, and 10 bases had no gene match.

In this sample, this clonotype turned up many times. The chain links TRBV6-1 to TRBJ1-6; TRBD1 aligns across 7 bases. The CDR3 runs to 14 residues. From germline, CDR1 is MNHNS and CDR2 SASEGT. V shed 4 bases, J shed 10 bases, and the junction held 7 bases outside the gene matches. This CDR3 reads CASSATSGGSPLHF. The CDR3 DNA reads TGTGCCAGCAGTGCCACCTCAGGGGGGTCACCCCTCCACTTT.

In this sample, this clonotype turned up a few times. The V gene is TRBV28, the J gene TRBJ1-1; the D gene is possibly TRBD1 (6 bases). V was clipped by 5 bases and J by 4 bases, with 11 bases between them. The V gene's germline CDR1 is MDHEN and CDR2 SYDVKM. The CDR3 extends over 13 amino acids. CDR3 sequence reads: CASSNDRLTEAFF. In DNA, the CDR3 is TGTGCCAGCAGTAACGACAGGCTCACTGAAGCTTTCTTT.

This clonotype has a handful of counts. The V call is TRBV19, the J call TRBJ1-1, with TRBD1 matching over 7 bases. There are 17 residues in the CDR3. The germline CDR1 and CDR2 sequences are LNHDA and SQIVND (reference sequence). Losses at the gene ends were 6 bases for V and 1 base for J; bases not matched to a gene: 14. The CDR3: CASRGGSTGTANTEAFF. CDR3 DNA: TGTGCCAGTAGGGGAGGCTCAACCGGGACAGCGAACACTGAAGCTTTCTTT.

V and J are TRBV20-1 and TRBJ1-1; D possibly corresponds to TRBD1 (5 bases). This CDR3 is built from 12 residues. Trimming pared 6 bases from V and 5 bases from J, leaving 13 bases between. In germline, CDR1 is DFQATT, CDR2 SNEGSKA (reference sequence). The CDR3 loop is CSAHIGVTEAFF. The CDR3 DNA sequence: TGCAGTGCCCATATAGGGGTAACTGAAGCTTTCTTT.

This sequence joins TRBV11-3 and TRBJ2-1; the match to TRBD2 covers 14 bases. There are 19 residues in the CDR3. V shed 2 bases and J 9 bases; nucleotides not matched to a gene: 15. Germline assignment: CDR1 SGHNT and CDR2 YENEEA. This CDR3 reads CASSLSLRLAGGRLAEQFF. The CDR3 DNA reads as TGTGCCAGCAGCTTATCCCTCCGACTAGCGGGAGGGCGCTTGGCTGAGCAGTTCTTC.

On this clonotype: The junction shows a germline mismatch at one end, possibly a read error. The chain is built from TRBV6-1 and TRBJ2-1; 11 bases line up with TRBD2. Looked up from germline, CDR1 is MNHNS and CDR2 is SASEGT. The CDR3 has 16 amino acids. The CDR3 nucleotides are TGTGCCAGCAGTGGCCGACTAGCGGGACTCTACAATGAGCAGTCCTTC. Amino acid sequence: CASSGRLAGLYNEQSF.

This clonotype was seen ten or more times. V usage is TRBV4-1 and J usage is TRBJ1-2; the D gene is possibly TRBD1 (5 bases). The CDR3 is 15 amino acids. The germline V gene has CDR1 MGHRA and CDR2 YSYEKL. The V gene lost 0 bases and the J gene lost 4 bases, with 12 bases spanning the gap. Here the CDR3 reads CASSQDFGASYGYTF. The CDR3 DNA sequence: TGCGCCAGCAGCCAAGATTTCGGGGCCTCCTATGGCTACACCTTC.

The chain has TRBV27 and TRBJ1-1, with 8 bases identical to TRBD1. J was trimmed by 5 bases and V by 5 bases; bases with no gene match: 13. The CDR3 length is 16 residues. The germline V gene encodes CDR1 MNHEY and CDR2 SMNVEV (reference sequence). This chain's CDR3 is CASSTLWTGIRTEAFF. CDR3 sequence (DNA): TGTGCCAGCAGTACATTATGGACAGGGATCAGGACTGAAGCTTTCTTT.

This clonotype was counted many times. V gene TRBV28 combines with J gene TRBJ2-7, with 7 bases lining up with TRBD2. The CDR3 spans 15 residues. J gave up 2 bases and V 8 bases, and 12 bases lay outside the gene matches. Germline CDR1 MDHEN, CDR2 SYDVKM. Written as DNA, the CDR3 is TGTGCCAGCCTCGAGGGCGGAGCGGGAACCTACGAGCAGTACTTC. Translation gives CASLEGGAGTYEQYF.

This clonotype was seen ten or more times. The chain uses TRBV3-1 and TRBJ1-1; D not resolved. Trimming cost V 1 base and J 1 base, with 4 bases left between them. Germline V gives CDR1 LGHDT, CDR2 YNNKEL (reference sequence). The CDR3 is 13 amino acids. The DNA for the CDR3 is TGTGCCAGCAGCCAAGGCAAGAACACTGAAGCTTTCTTT. This codes for CASSQGKNTEAFF.

This chain joins TRBV7-6 and TRBJ2-5; 9 bases fit TRBD1. Losses at the gene ends were 5 bases for V and 5 bases for J; bases not matched to a gene: 6. CDR1 and CDR2 from the germline V gene are SGHVS and FNYEAQ. This CDR3 is built from 14 residues. The CDR3 DNA reads as TGTGCCAGCAGCGCTACAGGGGGCCGGGAGACCCAGTACTTC. This sequence encodes CASSATGGRETQYF.

This clonotype was picked up many times. The chain uses TRBV3-1 and TRBJ1-5; D is unresolved. Deletions cut 1 base from V and 2 bases from J, with 12 bases between. Looked up from germline, CDR1 is LGHDT and CDR2 is YNNKEL (reference sequence). This CDR3 is built from 16 residues. Here the CDR3 reads CASSQGQPTGNQPQHF. DNA for the CDR3: TGTGCCAGCAGCCAAGGGCAGCCAACGGGCAATCAGCCCCAGCATTTT.

This chain joins TRBV15 and TRBJ2-2, with D perhaps TRBD2 (5 bases). CDR1 and CDR2 from the germline V gene are LNHNV and YYDKDF (reference sequence). V lost 5 bases, J lost 7 bases, and 20 bases lay in between. There are 16 residues in the CDR3. This chain's CDR3 is CATSGLFKAFGGELFF. DNA for the CDR3: TGTGCCACCAGCGGACTTTTTAAGGCGTTCGGCGGGGAGCTGTTTTTT. Full variable domain (outside the CDR3, taken from reference TRBV15 and TRBJ2-2): DAMVIQNPRYQVTQFGKPVTLSCSQTLNHNVMYWYQQKSSQAPKLLFHYYDKDFNNEADTPDNFQSRRPNTSFCFLDIRSPGLGDTAMYLCATSGLFKAFGGELFFGEGSRLTVL.

In its sample, this clonotype was seen a few times. The chain recombines TRBV25-1 with TRBJ2-5; 8 nucleotides align to TRBD2. Per the germline V gene, CDR1 is MGHDK and CDR2 is SYGVNS. CDR3 size: 16 residues. The J segment lost 4 bases and the V segment lost 2 bases, leaving 9 bases of the junction unmatched. The CDR3 is CASSEPGTSSTETQYF. In nucleotides, the CDR3 is TGTGCCAGCAGTGAACCGGGGACTAGTTCAACAGAGACCCAGTACTTC.

This clonotype has only a few counts. The chain employs TRBV20-1 and TRBJ2-1; 8 positions agree with TRBD1. The CDR3 totals 16 residues. Germline CDR1 reads DFQATT; CDR2 reads SNEGSKA (reference sequence). V was clipped by 7 bases and J by 3 bases; unmatched bases: 14. The CDR3 protein is CSVKRAEQGGYNEQFF. DNA of the CDR3: TGCAGTGTCAAGAGGGCGGAACAGGGGGGCTACAATGAGCAGTTCTTC.

This clonotype has at least ten counts. V usage is TRBV11-2 and J usage is TRBJ1-1; TRBD1 might be the D (6 bases). The CDR3 is 13 amino acids. Looked up from germline, CDR1 is SGHAT and CDR2 is FQNNGV. V dropped 5 bases and J dropped 9 bases, with 16 bases sitting between them. The CDR3, as DNA: TGTGCCAGCAGCATTACCGGACAGAACAAAGCTTTCTTT. This codes for CASSITGQNKAFF.

This clonotype showed up many times. The rearrangement uses TRBV12-3 or TRBV12-4 and TRBJ1-1; the D gene is possibly TRBD1 (6 bases). CDR3 length: 17 residues. Trimming shortened V by 7 bases and J by 1 base, and 22 bases separated the two germline ends. CDR3 amino acids: CASTPGGAGRRNTEAFF. DNA of the CDR3: TGTGCCAGCACCCCTGGGGGGGCAGGGAGAAGGAACACTGAAGCTTTCTTT.

This clonotype was recorded a few times. This rearrangement joins TRBV11-2 to TRBJ2-1; D might be TRBD2 (5 bases). V dropped 1 base and J dropped 7 bases, with 11 bases sitting between them. Germline V lookup: CDR1 SGHAT, CDR2 FQNNGV. The CDR3 runs to 14 residues. CDR3 in amino acids: CASSLGPEGNEQFF. Written as DNA, the CDR3 is TGTGCCAGCAGCTTAGGACCCGAGGGTAATGAGCAGTTCTTC.

This sequence joins TRBV23-1 and TRBJ2-5; 8 bases line up with TRBD1. TRBV23-1 is annotated as an ORF whose role is uncertain. The CDR3 has 20 amino acids. With V trimmed by 4 bases and J by 5 bases, 24 bases remained unmatched. The CDR3 here is CASSLSRPLDLHRGWETQYF. As DNA, the CDR3 is TGCGCCAGCAGTCTATCACGACCCTTGGATCTACACAGGGGGTGGGAGACCCAGTACTTC.